This T cell receptor beta chain was recorded in a study of neurological immune-mediated disorders. The V gene's germline CDR1 is SGHTA and CDR2 FQGNSA. This CDR3 is built from 12 residues. The V and J ends lost 6 bases and 4 bases, in that order; junction bases with no gene match: 2. Every sequencing run drew on 15-18 subjects and yielded over 200 million TCR-beta sequences. Each CDR3 protein gets one entry after TCRdb re-called the 5' RACE reads with MiXCR. The data contain tens of thousands of distinct CDR3 sequences, just under 6.5% of them singletons. This clonotype has a count of ten or more. The chain links TRBV7-2 to TRBJ2-7; 8 nucleotides line up with TRBD2. This receptor was taken from a woman between 40 and 55 years old in good health. Sequenced input: CD4+ T cells from blood. CDR3 loop: CASRGLGYEQYF. The DNA for the CDR3 is TGTGCCAGCAGGGGACTAGGTTACGAGCAGTACTTC.